The 25 T cell receptor beta chains reported below all come from one sample, sequenced in a study of T-cell memory formation after mild COVID-19. A single record per CDR3 protein comes from TCRdb applying MiXCR to the 5' RACE reads. Among approximately 98,000 distinct CDR3 sequences listed, over 15% were seen once. Source material: PBMCs or a T cell subset sorted from them (not recorded which). These receptors originate from a man between 18 and 29 years old who had mild COVID-19 (a few samples of this study predate the infection). Cell type and time point are not known.

A few counts support this clonotype. This chain joins TRBV7-2 and TRBJ2-1; 7 bases are a match to TRBD1. Germline assignment: CDR1 SGHTA and CDR2 FQGNSA. V was clipped by 2 bases and J by 7 bases; unmatched bases: 5. This CDR3 has 14 residues. The CDR3 DNA sequence: TGTGCCAGCAGCTTATTTTACAGGGGAAATGAGCAGTTCTTC. This sequence encodes CASSLFYRGNEQFF.

This clonotype appeared a few times. The chain has TRBV6-2 or TRBV6-3 and TRBJ2-5; D is unclear. The CDR3 runs to 16 residues. Germline loops: CDR1 MNHEY, CDR2 SVGEGT. V lost 8 bases and J 4 bases, leaving 23 bases between the germline ends. The CDR3 nucleotides read TGTGCCAGCCAAGGATCCTGGGGAAGCCGGACAGAGACCCAGTACTTC. Protein product: CASQGSWGSRTETQYF.

The chain couples TRBV2 to TRBJ1-1; perhaps TRBD1 as D (5 bases). Germline V gives CDR1 SNHLY, CDR2 FYNNEI. The V gene lost 5 bases and the J gene lost 4 bases, with 8 bases spanning the gap. The CDR3 runs to 12 residues. This CDR3 is CASSSGGTEAFF. DNA of the CDR3: TGTGCCAGCAGTAGTGGGGGCACTGAAGCTTTCTTT.

The CDR3 nucleotides are TGTGCCAGCGGGGTTTCCGGCTCCTACGAGCAGTACTTC. Translated, it gives CASGVSGSYEQYF. This chain joins TRBV25-1 and TRBJ2-7; no clear D gene. Germline lookup yields CDR1 MGHDK and CDR2 SYGVNS. The CDR3 loop spans 13 amino acids. Trimming removed 8 bases from V and 0 bases from J, with 11 bases in between.

This clonotype was seen only a few times. This chain joins TRBV7-9 and TRBJ2-5; TRBD1 aligns across 10 bases. V lost 4 bases, J lost 5 bases, and 7 bases stayed unmatched. The CDR3 has 15 residues. The germline V gene has CDR1 SEHNR and CDR2 FQNEAQ (reference sequence). The CDR3 loop is CASSSRQGAGETQYF. The CDR3 bases are TGTGCCAGCAGCTCAAGACAGGGGGCAGGGGAGACCCAGTACTTC.

V usage is TRBV24-1 and J usage is TRBJ2-2; the D is unclear. The CDR3 is 14 residues long. V dropped 4 bases and J dropped 2 bases, with 7 bases sitting between them. Germline V gene data show CDR1 as KGHDR and CDR2 as SFDVKD. The CDR3 loop reads CATSDPTNTGELFF. The DNA of the CDR3 is TGTGCCACCAGTGACCCCACCAACACCGGGGAGCTGTTTTTT.

The V call is TRBV11-1, the J call TRBJ2-1, with 7 bases aligning to TRBD1. Germline CDR1 SGHAT, CDR2 FQDESV (reference sequence). The CDR3 extends over 17 amino acids. With V trimmed by 4 bases and J by 0 bases, 9 bases remained unmatched. The CDR3 spells CASSSRDRRSSYNEQFF. The CDR3 coding sequence is TGTGCCAGCAGCTCCCGGGACAGACGATCCTCCTACAATGAGCAGTTCTTC.

This chain connects TRBV12-3 or TRBV12-4 to TRBJ2-7; D call uncertain. CDR3 length equals 14 residues. V shed 6 bases and J shed 2 bases, with 14 bases lying between them. CDR3 coding DNA: TGTGCCAGCAGCCCCCGGCGGCGGACCTACGAGCAGTACTTC. It translates to CASSPRRRTYEQYF.

This sequence joins TRBV28 and TRBJ2-7, with D possibly matching TRBD1 (5 bases). This CDR3 has 12 amino acids. Germline V gene sequence: CDR1 MDHEN, CDR2 SYDVKM. Trimming left V 5 bases short and J 3 bases short, with 8 bases between. In DNA form, the CDR3 reads TGTGCCAGCAGTACAGGTAGCTACGAGCAGTACGTC. Protein sequence: CASSTGSYEQYV.

The chain carries TRBV20-1 and TRBJ1-5, with TRBD1 as a possible D gene (5 bases). CDR3 size: 15 residues. Trimming removed 6 bases from V and 2 bases from J, with 17 bases in between. Germline assignment: CDR1 DFQATT and CDR2 SNEGSKA (reference sequence). The CDR3 DNA follows: TGCAGTGCACCTACACGGTCGGGGGGCAATCAGCCCCAGCATTTT. Protein sequence: CSAPTRSGGNQPQHF.

A few counts support this clonotype. The V call is TRBV10-3, the J call TRBJ2-2; 9 positions agree with TRBD2. Germline CDR1 and CDR2: ENHRY and SYGVKD. The CDR3 has 14 amino acids. V dropped 4 bases and J dropped 4; count of bases not matched to a gene: 1. CDR3 amino acids: CAISVLAGTGELFF. The CDR3 DNA follows: TGTGCCATCAGTGTACTAGCGGGCACCGGGGAGCTGTTTTTT.

This chain links TRBV7-2 with TRBJ2-5; D remains unclear. The CDR3 consists of 14 residues. V dropped 3 bases and J dropped 5 bases, with 13 bases sitting between them. The V gene's germline CDR1 is SGHTA and CDR2 FQGNSA. The CDR3 bases are TGTGCCAGCAGCTTTAGCCCGGTGGGGGAGACCCAGTACTTC. Its translation is CASSFSPVGETQYF.

The genes are TRBV6-5 and TRBJ1-2, with a tentative D call TRBD1 (5 bases). Per the germline V gene, CDR1 is MNHEY and CDR2 is SVGAGI. V lost 6 bases to trimming and J lost 1 base, with 15 bases between them. The CDR3 totals 15 residues. The CDR3 nucleotides are TGTGCCAGCAGCTTACTTTCAGGGCATAACTATGGCTACACCTTC. This encodes CASSLLSGHNYGYTF.

The sample holds a few counts of this clonotype. The rearrangement links TRBV5-5 to TRBJ1-2; D not certain. CDR1 and CDR2 from the germline V gene are SGHKS and YYEKEE (reference sequence). CDR3 length equals 15 residues. V was clipped by 1 base and J by 4 bases, with 14 bases between them. The CDR3 is CASSLMNPGGYGYTF. CDR3 nucleotide sequence: TGTGCCAGCAGCTTGATGAATCCCGGTGGCTATGGCTACACCTTC.

The CDR3 DNA is TGTGCCAGCAGCCCTGAGACAGTTAACACCGGGGAGCTGTTTTTT. It codes for CASSPETVNTGELFF. The rearrangement uses TRBV4-2 and TRBJ2-2; TRBD1 is a possible D gene (5 bases). Germline-derived CDR1 and CDR2 are LGHNA and YNFKEQ. Trimming took off 4 bases at V and 2 bases at J, with 11 bases between the two ends. The CDR3 is made up of 15 amino acids.

There are a few counts of this clonotype. The rearrangement links TRBV12-3 or TRBV12-4 to TRBJ1-5; tentatively, D is TRBD1 (6 bases). The CDR3 has 14 amino acids. V was pared by 1 base and J by 8 bases, with 12 bases between. Written as DNA, the CDR3 is TGTGCCAGCAGTTTAGTAGGGGGTTTTGAGCCCCAGCATTTT. Its protein product is CASSLVGGFEPQHF.

This clonotype has a handful of counts. The chain employs TRBV11-1 and TRBJ2-7; D is undetermined. This CDR3 contains 13 residues. V lost 5 bases to trimming and J lost 3 bases, with 11 bases between them. Germline CDR1 SGHAT, CDR2 FQDESV (reference sequence). The CDR3 spells CASSAAPGYEQYF. CDR3 DNA: TGTGCCAGCAGCGCTGCACCAGGCTACGAGCAGTACTTC.

This clonotype showed up just a few times. The chain joins TRBV12-3 or TRBV12-4 to TRBJ2-3, with a possible D match to TRBD1 (5 bases). This CDR3 has 13 amino acids. V gave up 2 bases and J gave up 8 bases, with 11 bases separating them. As DNA, the CDR3 is TGTGCCAGCAGTTTATCGTCTGGGGCTACGCAGTATTTT. The encoded protein is CASSLSSGATQYF.

This clonotype was seen a few times. The J gene is TRBJ2-3, the V gene TRBV4-3; D unclear. V lost 0 bases, J lost 4 bases, and 11 bases lay in between. This CDR3 has 15 amino acids. CDR1 and CDR2 from the germline V gene are LGHNA and YSLEER. CDR3 bases: TGCGCCAGCAGCCAAGATCCCTCTAGAGCAGATACGCAGTATTTT. Its protein is CASSQDPSRADTQYF.

The chain couples TRBV5-1 to TRBJ1-4, with 8 positions matching TRBD1. CDR1 SGHRS and CDR2 YFSETQ come from the germline V gene. V lost 4 bases to trimming and J lost 7 bases; unmatched junction nucleotides: 6. The CDR3 extends over 14 amino acids. CDR3 in DNA: TGCGCCAGCAGCACAGGACAGGGTTTTGAAAAACTGTTTTTT. Protein product: CASSTGQGFEKLFF. Combining the CDR3 with reference TRBV5-1 and TRBJ1-4 gives the whole variable domain KAGVTQTPRYLIKTRGQQVTLSCSPISGHRSVSWYQQTPGQGLQFLFEYFSETQRNKGNFPGRFSGRQFSNSRSEMNVSTLELGDSALYLCASSTGQGFEKLFFGSGTQLSVL.

The chain links TRBV5-1 to TRBJ2-3, with TRBD1 as a possible D gene (5 bases). Germline assignment: CDR1 SGHRS and CDR2 YFSETQ. The CDR3 length is 14 residues. With 2 bases removed from V and 5 bases from J, the gap between germline ends came to 12 bases. The CDR3 spells CASSFRQPEDTQYF. The CDR3 DNA sequence: TGCGCCAGCAGCTTTAGACAGCCTGAAGATACGCAGTATTTT.

The chain combines TRBV10-2 with TRBJ2-2; D remains ambiguous. Trimming took 4 bases from V and 3 from J, leaving 6 bases between them. The germline V gene encodes CDR1 WSHSY and CDR2 SAAADI. This CDR3 is built from 13 residues. CDR3: CASSGTHTGELFF. The CDR3 bases are TGCGCCAGCAGTGGAACACACACCGGGGAGCTGTTTTTT.

This clonotype turned up a few times. This chain joins TRBV4-2 and TRBJ2-6; D unresolved. The CDR3 covers 16 residues. V was shortened by 0 bases and J by 2 bases, with 8 bases between the two germline ends. Germline-derived CDR1 and CDR2 are LGHNA and YNFKEQ. CDR3 residues: CASSQDLPPGANVLTF. DNA of the CDR3: TGTGCCAGCAGCCAAGATCTCCCACCTGGGGCCAACGTCCTGACTTTC.

V usage is TRBV6-2 or TRBV6-3 and J usage is TRBJ2-1, with D unresolved. V lost 6 bases, J lost 10 bases, and 13 bases lay in between. Germline V gene data show CDR1 as MNHEY and CDR2 as SVGEGT. The length of the CDR3 is 12 residues. This CDR3 reads CASSRPRGEQFF. CDR3 nucleotide sequence: TGTGCCAGCAGCCGTCCCCGCGGAGAGCAGTTCTTC.

This rearrangement joins TRBV7-2 to TRBJ2-3, with D maybe TRBD2 (7 bases). V was pared by 5 bases and J by 6 bases, with 27 bases between. Germline V lookup: CDR1 SGHTA, CDR2 FQGNSA. There are 18 residues in the CDR3. The CDR3 loop is CASSKQHLAGAQRDTQYF. Here the CDR3 DNA reads TGTGCCAGCAGCAAACAGCATCTGGCGGGGGCCCAGCGGGATACGCAGTATTTT.